This T cell receptor (beta chain) was recovered during a study of shared clonotypes between healthy human individuals. Study context: CD4 naive and memory got three plates each, CD8 naive two, CD8 memory one.

Only in-frame clones appear in the TCRdb table, and some are missing; sequencing was by immunoSEQ multiplex PCR. The data hold about 2.4 million clones, with about 92% observed a single time. Trimming cost V 3 bases and J 2 bases, with 12 bases left between them. CDR3 length: 14 residues. Germline V gives CDR1 SGHRS, CDR2 YFSETQ. The sequencing sample was made of naive CD4+ T cells sorted from blood. This sample's subset: CD45RA+ positively selected. This chain uses TRBV5-1 with TRBJ2-7; D is perhaps TRBD1 (5 bases). The clonotype originates from a man aged 18 to 29 in good health. CDR3 protein: CASSWGDRAYEQYF. CDR3 bases: TGCGCCAGCAGCTGGGGCGACAGAGCCTACGAGCAGTACTTC.